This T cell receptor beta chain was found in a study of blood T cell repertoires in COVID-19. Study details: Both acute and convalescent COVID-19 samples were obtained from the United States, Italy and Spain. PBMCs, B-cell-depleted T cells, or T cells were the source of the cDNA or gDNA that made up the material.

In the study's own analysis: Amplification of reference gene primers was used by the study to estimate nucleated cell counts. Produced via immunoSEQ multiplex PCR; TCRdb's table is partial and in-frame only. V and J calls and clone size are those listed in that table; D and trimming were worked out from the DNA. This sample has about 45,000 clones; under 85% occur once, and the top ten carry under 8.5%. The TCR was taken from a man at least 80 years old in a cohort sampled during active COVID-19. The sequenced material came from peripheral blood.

The CDR3 here is CASHRGIRETQYF. The CDR3 DNA reads TGCGCCAGCCACAGGGGTATTCGAGAGACCCAGTACTTC. The V call is TRBV5-1, the J call TRBJ2-5; the match to TRBD1 covers 7 bases. From germline, CDR1 is SGHRS and CDR2 YFSETQ. The ends lost 7 bases at V and 4 bases at J; junction bases unmatched: 7. The CDR3 is made up of 13 amino acids.